The sequence of this T cell receptor beta chain was determined in a study of control samples from healthy donors and cancer patients. Using immunoSEQ multiplex PCR, the repertoire was profiled, and TCRdb retains in-frame clones only, with some absent. The data show about 140,000 clones, roughly nine tenths seen once. Germline V gives CDR1 LGHDT, CDR2 YNNKEL (reference sequence). The germline V and J ends were trimmed by 3 bases and 5 bases, with 13 bases remaining between them. This CDR3 contains 14 residues. The chain is built from TRBV3-1 (or the pseudogene TRBV3-2) and TRBJ2-5; tentative D call: TRBD1 (6 bases). This clonotype originated in a woman aged 25-40 years in good health. What was sequenced was blood. The CDR3 is CASSHGQRGETQYF. CDR3 nucleotides: TGTGCCAGCAGCCACGGACAGCGAGGGGAGACCCAGTACTTC.